Below are 24 T cell receptor beta chains sequenced from a single sample in a study of T cells in Graves' hyperthyroidism and ophthalmopathy (dated by TCRdb to the late 2010s). Library creation used multiplex PCR. The listed sequencing device is Illumina HiSeq 2000. The TCR beta CDR3 regions were amplified from the RNA transcripts. The TCR CDR3 was subjected to a first round of RT-PCR using the HTBI primer set and the Qiagen OneStep RT-PCR kit. The public reads were quality trimmed at Q25 with fastp and then assembled into clones with MiXCR by TCRdb, keeping productive beta chains. CDR3 protein duplicates are merged, each entry listing the most common genes and DNA. Recorded for this sample are 500,000 to 800,000 distinct CDR3 sequences; about 14% of them occurred a single time. The top ten hold around 13% of the sample. Source material: blood. The receptors shown here come from a woman between 45 and 65 years old with Graves' ophthalmopathy.

This clonotype was found many times. The rearrangement links TRBV30 to TRBJ2-7, with D possibly being TRBD1 (6 bases). V gave up 4 bases and J gave up 2 bases, with 12 bases separating them. The length of the CDR3 is 13 residues. Looked up from germline, CDR1 is GTSNPN and CDR2 is SVGIG (reference sequence). CDR3 amino acids: CAWKVAGAYEQYF. In nucleotides, the CDR3 is TGTGCCTGGAAGGTCGCAGGGGCCTACGAGCAGTACTTC.

The J gene is TRBJ2-5, the V gene TRBV18; D is unclear. Germline lookup yields CDR1 KGHSH and CDR2 LQKENI. This CDR3 spans 14 amino acids. V was shortened by 2 bases and J by 4 bases, with 11 bases between the two germline ends. The CDR3 DNA sequence: TGTGCCAGCTCACCATTGCAGGCCTCAGAGACCCAGTACTTC. Translation gives CASSPLQASETQYF.

This clonotype was seen ten or more times. The chain employs TRBV28 and TRBJ1-2; tentatively, D is TRBD1 (6 bases). CDR1 is MDHEN, CDR2 SYDVKM, per germline. This CDR3 has 14 amino acids. V lost 4 bases and J 6 bases, leaving 15 bases between the germline ends. CDR3 in amino acids: CASSSAPGGNGYTF. The DNA of the CDR3 is TGTGCCAGCAGTTCGGCCCCCGGGGGCAATGGCTACACCTTC.

A few counts support this clonotype. The chain uses TRBV6-1 and TRBJ2-3; 13 bases line up with TRBD2. J was trimmed by 0 bases and V by 6 bases; bases with no gene match: 15. This CDR3 comprises 20 residues. Looked up from germline, CDR1 is MNHNS and CDR2 is SASEGT. The CDR3 is CASSRPGTSGILVSTDTQYF. The CDR3 DNA is TGTGCCAGCAGCCGCCCCGGGACTAGCGGGATACTTGTCAGCACAGATACGCAGTATTTT.

J is TRBJ2-7 and V is TRBV5-6; 7 bases map to TRBD2. There are 14 residues in the CDR3. V shed 1 base and J 2 bases; nucleotides not matched to a gene: 3. Germline V lookup: CDR1 SGHDT, CDR2 YYEEEE. In DNA, the CDR3 is TGTGCCAGCAGCTTGTTGCGGGGGACCTACGAGCAGTACTTC. It yields the protein CASSLLRGTYEQYF.

This clonotype was observed many times. This sequence joins TRBV29-1 and TRBJ2-1; TRBD2 aligns across 7 bases. V was pared by 6 bases and J by 0 bases, with 8 bases of the junction left unmatched. CDR1 and CDR2 (germline): SQVTM, ANQGSEA. The CDR3 sequence is 15 residues long. In DNA, the CDR3 is TGCAGCGTAGACGAGCGCGGGAGCTCCTACAATGAGCAGTTCTTC. Residues: CSVDERGSSYNEQFF.

This clonotype was picked up many times. J is TRBJ2-3 and V is TRBV6-2 or TRBV6-3; unclear D gene. CDR3 length equals 14 residues. Germline V gene lookup returns CDR1 MNHEY and CDR2 SVGEGT. Trimming left V 0 bases short and J 0 bases short, with 4 bases between. CDR3 nucleotide sequence: TGTGCCAGCAGTTACTCTGAAAGCACAGATACGCAGTATTTT. Its protein product is CASSYSESTDTQYF.

This clonotype was detected ten times or more. V usage is TRBV30 and J usage is TRBJ2-1; 7 positions agree with TRBD2. The trim removed 5 bases at V and 5 bases at J, leaving 6 bases unmatched. Germline V gives CDR1 GTSNPN, CDR2 SVGIG (reference sequence). The CDR3 sequence is 13 residues long. This chain's CDR3 is CAWQGLTNNEQFF. DNA of the CDR3: TGTGCCTGGCAGGGACTAACGAACAATGAGCAGTTCTTC.

This clonotype was recorded a few times. This rearrangement joins TRBV28 to TRBJ2-2; 7 bases fit TRBD2. Germline loops: CDR1 MDHEN, CDR2 SYDVKM. The CDR3 is 14 amino acids. With 3 bases clipped from V and 5 bases from J, the junction kept 3 bases outside the gene matches. The CDR3, as DNA: TGTGCCAGCAGTTTGGGGGGGTGGACCGGGGAGCTGTTTTTT. Translation: CASSLGGWTGELFF.

This clonotype was detected many times. The chain employs TRBV5-1 and TRBJ2-1; TRBD1 matches at 8 bases. Trimming took 6 bases from V and 4 from J; bases not matched to a gene: 6. The CDR3 length is 14 residues. Germline V gives CDR1 SGHRS, CDR2 YFSETQ. CDR3 DNA: TGCGCCAGCAATGAACAGGGGGTATACAATGAGCAGTTCTTC. This translates into CASNEQGVYNEQFF.

This clonotype was detected a few times. The chain links TRBV30 to TRBJ1-2; the D is unclear. CDR1 and CDR2 from the germline V gene are GTSNPN and SVGIG (reference sequence). The CDR3 loop spans 11 amino acids. Trimming shortened V by 6 bases and J by 9 bases, and 14 bases separated the two germline ends. This CDR3 reads CACHPLERYTF. CDR3 bases: TGTGCCTGTCACCCCCTGGAGCGCTACACCTTC.

J is TRBJ2-4 and V is TRBV6-1; D gene ambiguous. V was cut by 5 bases and J by 0 bases, with 11 bases left in between. CDR1 and CDR2 (germline): MNHNS, SASEGT. This CDR3 region has 15 residues. The CDR3 sequence is CASSQSWVAKNIQYF. The CDR3, as DNA: TGTGCCAGCAGTCAATCATGGGTAGCCAAAAACATTCAGTACTTC.

The gene calls are TRBV6-2 or TRBV6-3 and TRBJ1-2; D ambiguous. Germline-derived CDR1 and CDR2 are MNHEY and SVGEGT. V gave up 0 bases and J gave up 3 bases, with 11 bases separating them. CDR3 length: 15 residues. CDR3 in DNA: TGTGCCAGCAGTTACTCGAAGAAGGGAGACTATGGCTACACCTTC. The encoded protein is CASSYSKKGDYGYTF.

In this sample, this clonotype turned up once. The chain employs TRBV5-6 and TRBJ2-3; D is perhaps TRBD1 or TRBD2 (7 bases each). The CDR3 contains 15 residues. CDR1 and CDR2 (germline): SGHDT, YYEEEE. V was trimmed by 1 base and J by 4 bases, leaving 13 bases between them. The CDR3 protein is CASSLPQGGADTQYF. The CDR3 DNA follows: TGTGCCAGCAGCTTGCCCCAGGGGGGGGCAGATACGCAGTATTTT.

This clonotype was detected ten times or more. The V call is TRBV6-1, the J call TRBJ1-5; no definite D call. Trimming shortened V by 1 base and J by 9 bases, and 13 bases separated the two germline ends. The CDR3 has 14 amino acids. Germline V gene lookup returns CDR1 MNHNS and CDR2 SASEGT. CDR3 loop: CASSEVGGRRPQHF. For the CDR3, the DNA is TGTGCCAGCAGTGAAGTCGGTGGCAGGCGGCCCCAGCATTTT.

This clonotype was seen only a few times. The V gene is TRBV7-2, the J gene TRBJ1-6; no clear D gene. V lost 1 base and J lost 10, with 26 bases in between. The CDR3 extends over 19 amino acids. Per the germline V gene, CDR1 is SGHTA and CDR2 is FQGNSA. The CDR3 DNA reads as TGTGCCAGCAGCTTAGAAGGGTCACGTGGGGTCGGCCGCCGCTCACCCCTCCACTTT. It translates to CASSLEGSRGVGRRSPLHF.

This clonotype was seen ten or more times. This rearrangement joins TRBV24-1 to TRBJ1-1, with TRBD1 as a possible D gene (5 bases). The germline gives CDR1 KGHDR, CDR2 SFDVKD. Trimming cost V 4 bases and J 10 bases, with 12 bases left between them. There are 12 residues in the CDR3. The CDR3 DNA reads as TGTGCCACCAGTGAAACCGGGACGAGAGCTTTCTTT. It is translated as CATSETGTRAFF.

This clonotype has at least ten counts. The chain couples TRBV6-5 to TRBJ2-5; 11 nucleotides line up with TRBD2. V lost 1 base and J lost 1; bases outside the gene matches: 5. Per germline, CDR1 MNHEY and CDR2 SVGAGI. The length of the CDR3 is 17 residues. CDR3 nucleotide sequence: TGTGCCAGCAGTTACTTCCGGACTAGCGGGCCCCAAGAGACCCAGTACTTC. Residues: CASSYFRTSGPQETQYF.

This clonotype was recorded many times. The V call is TRBV6-2 or TRBV6-3, the J call TRBJ1-1, with TRBD1 as a possible D gene (6 bases). V was shortened by 6 bases and J by 0 bases, with 20 bases between the two germline ends. Germline V gene data show CDR1 as MNHEY and CDR2 as SVGEGT. The CDR3 covers 17 residues. CDR3 loop: CASRHKGQVYMNTEAFF. CDR3 bases: TGTGCCAGCAGGCACAAGGGACAAGTGTATATGAACACTGAAGCTTTCTTT.

The rearrangement joins TRBV12-3 or TRBV12-4 to TRBJ1-5; 7 bases are shared with TRBD1. The V gene end was trimmed by 7 bases and the J gene end by 7 bases; junction bases not matched to a gene: 10. The CDR3 covers 14 residues. The CDR3 DNA reads as TGTGCCAGCACCCGTTCAGGGGGATGGCAGCCCCAGCATTTT. Amino acids: CASTRSGGWQPQHF.

The rearrangement uses TRBV5-1 and TRBJ2-3; 8 bases are shared with TRBD2. Unmatched junction bases numbered 5, after V lost 5 bases and J lost 6 bases. Germline V lookup: CDR1 SGHRS, CDR2 YFSETQ. The CDR3 spans 13 residues. This CDR3 reads CASRVAGTDTQYF. CDR3 nucleotides: TGCGCCAGCAGGGTAGCGGGAACGGATACGCAGTATTTT.

This clonotype came up many times. The genes are TRBV12-5 and TRBJ2-2, with D unresolved. V gave up 2 bases and J gave up 1 base, with 5 bases separating them. CDR3 length equals 14 residues. The germline V gene has CDR1 LGHNT and CDR2 FRNRAP. The CDR3 DNA follows: TGTGCTAGTGGTTTGACGGGGAACACCGGGGAGCTGTTTTTT. Translating it yields CASGLTGNTGELFF.

The rearrangement links TRBV12-3 or TRBV12-4 to TRBJ1-5, with 9 nucleotides matching TRBD1. V lost 5 bases, J lost 3 bases, and 8 bases stayed unmatched. The CDR3 has 16 amino acids. This CDR3 is CASSIQGADVNQPQHF. In nucleotides, the CDR3 is TGTGCCAGCAGTATACAGGGGGCCGATGTCAATCAGCCCCAGCATTTT.

This clonotype was seen ten or more times. This chain connects TRBV28 to TRBJ2-1, with D tentatively TRBD2 (5 bases). The CDR3 loop spans 12 amino acids. The V and J ends lost 6 bases and 5 bases respectively, with 8 bases between them. The germline gives CDR1 MDHEN, CDR2 SYDVKM. CDR3: CASRGLNNEQFF. CDR3 DNA: TGTGCCAGCAGAGGACTCAACAATGAGCAGTTCTTC. Full variable domain (missing parts from reference TRBV28 and TRBJ2-1): DVKVTQSSRYLVKRTGEKVFLECVQDMDHENMFWYRQDPGLGLRLIYFSYDVKMKEKGDIPEGYSVSREKKERFSLILESASTNQTSMYLCASRGLNNEQFFGPGTRLTVL.